This is a list of T cell receptor beta chains from one sample in a study of T cells in narcolepsy. Clones were sequenced by immunoSEQ multiplex PCR, and TCRdb holds only the in-frame ones, with some missing. The sample shows around 27,000 clones, roughly 80% of them seen only once. The sequenced sample consisted of CD45RA- memory CD4+ T cells from PBMCs. These receptors were taken from a human donor with narcolepsy. Each CDR3 is given without its conserved first and last residue. The order of the fields is J gene, V gene, CDR3 protein.

j_call: TRBJ1-2
v_call: TRBV14
cdr3_aa: ASSPERGLGYGYT

j_call: TRBJ2-5
v_call: TRBV5-4
cdr3_aa: ASSGPQGGETQY

j_call: TRBJ1-1
v_call: TRBV7-8
cdr3_aa: ATAGQFMNTEAF

j_call: TRBJ2-1
v_call: TRBV18
cdr3_aa: ASSPLGSEQF

j_call: TRBJ1-1
v_call: TRBV6-1
cdr3_aa: ASTLTGFRTEAF

j_call: TRBJ2-5
v_call: TRBV11-2
cdr3_aa: ASSLGRAGNQETQY

j_call: TRBJ2-3
v_call: TRBV6-1
cdr3_aa: ASSGLAGGDTQY

j_call: TRBJ1-1
v_call: TRBV11-2
cdr3_aa: ASSRGPEAF

j_call: TRBJ2-7
v_call: TRBV30
cdr3_aa: AWSSPDEQY

j_call: TRBJ2-1
v_call: TRBV7-3
cdr3_aa: ASSLTPGDEQF

j_call: TRBJ1-2
v_call: TRBV6-4
cdr3_aa: ASSDWAGRVDGYT

j_call: TRBJ2-2
v_call: TRBV10-3
cdr3_aa: AISGQEHTGELF

j_call: TRBJ1-1
v_call: TRBV5-1
cdr3_aa: ASSLALQGGSNAEAF

j_call: TRBJ2-2
v_call: TRBV27
cdr3_aa: ASSSPTKTGTTGELF

j_call: TRBJ1-6
v_call: TRBV11-3
cdr3_aa: ASSLVGVLNSPLH

j_call: TRBJ1-1
v_call: TRBV5-1
cdr3_aa: ASSYSGATVAEAF

j_call: TRBJ1-2
v_call: TRBV12-5
cdr3_aa: ASGPGQALLSYGYT

j_call: TRBJ1-1
v_call: TRBV5-1
cdr3_aa: ASSSGQGAIRTEAF

j_call: TRBJ1-2
v_call: TRBV10-1
cdr3_aa: ASSEGNYGYT

j_call: TRBJ2-5
v_call: TRBV5-4
cdr3_aa: ASSLKGEETQY

j_call: TRBJ2-2
v_call: TRBV11-2
cdr3_aa: ASSLGLAGNTGELF

j_call: TRBJ2-3
v_call: TRBV5-4
cdr3_aa: ASSSGTDTQY

j_call: TRBJ1-4
v_call: TRBV15
cdr3_aa: ATSREVRLGYEKLF

j_call: TRBJ2-5
v_call: TRBV4-2
cdr3_aa: ASSQGGPGETQY

j_call: TRBJ2-7
v_call: TRBV4-1
cdr3_aa: ASSLRQGYEQY

j_call: TRBJ1-1
v_call: TRBV25-1
cdr3_aa: ASRRTGVWGTEAF

j_call: TRBJ1-4
v_call: TRBV6-5
cdr3_aa: ASKGGSPNEKLF

j_call: TRBJ2-7
v_call: TRBV29-1
cdr3_aa: SVTKTGSYEQY

j_call: -
v_call: TRBV28
cdr3_aa: ASSAAGVEYEQY

j_call: TRBJ2-7
v_call: TRBV27
cdr3_aa: ASSPLSSYEQY

j_call: TRBJ2-3
v_call: TRBV10-3
cdr3_aa: AIRGLAGADTQY

j_call: TRBJ1-2
v_call: TRBV7-2
cdr3_aa: ASSLRDRRGYT

j_call: TRBJ2-2
v_call: TRBV29-1
cdr3_aa: SVGQGASTGELF

j_call: TRBJ2-3
v_call: TRBV6-1
cdr3_aa: ASRAGGPEDTQY

j_call: TRBJ2-1
v_call: TRBV6-4
cdr3_aa: ASSLDNNEQF

j_call: TRBJ2-7
v_call: TRBV18
cdr3_aa: ASSLGLAGYEQY

j_call: TRBJ1-4
v_call: TRBV2
cdr3_aa: ASFFSTNEKLF

j_call: TRBJ2-1
v_call: TRBV19
cdr3_aa: ASRGTSGGPRYNEQF

j_call: TRBJ2-5
v_call: TRBV5-1
cdr3_aa: ASSPEREGLQETQY

j_call: TRBJ2-3
v_call: TRBV9
cdr3_aa: ASSVLTSGGVDTQY

j_call: TRBJ1-2
v_call: TRBV9
cdr3_aa: ASSVENWGTYGYT

j_call: TRBJ1-5
v_call: TRBV6-1
cdr3_aa: ASRDGAASNQPQH

j_call: TRBJ1-1
v_call: TRBV7-6
cdr3_aa: ASSPGPNTEAF

j_call: TRBJ1-3
v_call: TRBV10-3
cdr3_aa: AIKRQGDTIY

j_call: TRBJ2-6
v_call: TRBV5-1
cdr3_aa: ASSLEGNSGANVLT

j_call: TRBJ1-5
v_call: TRBV5-4
cdr3_aa: ASSFFVDQPQH

j_call: TRBJ1-3
v_call: TRBV28
cdr3_aa: ASSLPGSGNTIY

j_call: TRBJ2-1
v_call: TRBV11-3
cdr3_aa: ASSLGGSYNEQF

j_call: TRBJ1-4
v_call: TRBV27
cdr3_aa: ASSLQANEKLF

j_call: TRBJ2-7
v_call: TRBV10-1
cdr3_aa: ASSESTVTPDYEQY

j_call: TRBJ1-6
v_call: TRBV6-1
cdr3_aa: ASSQDINTGHQGSPLH

j_call: TRBJ2-5
v_call: TRBV5-4
cdr3_aa: ASSRMQETQY

j_call: TRBJ1-2
v_call: TRBV4-3
cdr3_aa: ASRRDVGTDYGYT

j_call: TRBJ2-7
v_call: TRBV19
cdr3_aa: ASSEGLGGLEQY

j_call: TRBJ1-3
v_call: TRBV7-8
cdr3_aa: ASSPDRAGNTIY

j_call: TRBJ2-7
v_call: TRBV5-6
cdr3_aa: ASSLDWRGAFRDYEQY

j_call: TRBJ1-1
v_call: TRBV6-5
cdr3_aa: ASSYSPKLNTEAF

j_call: TRBJ2-7
v_call: TRBV11-1
cdr3_aa: AGSLPGQGNHEQY

j_call: TRBJ1-2
v_call: TRBV28
cdr3_aa: ASSLLGTYGYT